This T cell receptor beta chain is drawn from a study of shared clonotypes between healthy human individuals. As for this clone: What it binds is unknown.

Study findings and constraints: Naive subsets, compared against memory subsets, generally had larger estimated richness values. The study found lower generation probabilities in non-shared clonotypes than in those shared by all four donors. Shared across a few donors were roughly 5.3% of the naive CD4 clonotypes.

Repertoires were generated with immunoSEQ multiplex PCR, while TCRdb's copy carries only in-frame clones and drops some. The table shows some 1,400,000 clones, with roughly 95% occurring only once. The V end lost 8 bases, the J end lost 0 bases, and 4 bases lay between the germline ends. Germline V gives CDR1 MNHNS, CDR2 SASEGT. This CDR3 comprises 11 residues. The TCR was taken from a man in his thirties or forties in good health. V and J are TRBV6-1 and TRBJ2-5; D is ambiguous. The sequencing input was naive CD4+ T cells sorted from blood. Subset given: CD45RA+ positively selected. The CDR3 region has the DNA TGTGCCAGCGGGAACCAAGAGACCCAGTACTTC. Residues: CASGNQETQYF.